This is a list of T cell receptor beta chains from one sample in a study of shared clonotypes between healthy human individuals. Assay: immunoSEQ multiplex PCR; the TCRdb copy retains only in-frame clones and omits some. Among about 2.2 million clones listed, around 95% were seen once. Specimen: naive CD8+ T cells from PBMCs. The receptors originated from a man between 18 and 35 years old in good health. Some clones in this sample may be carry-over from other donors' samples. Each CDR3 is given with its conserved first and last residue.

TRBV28 CASSLRGGTDTQYF
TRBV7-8 CASTSIAAGNNHATNEKLFF
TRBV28 CASSPGGLLRDYEQYF
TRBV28 CASRPGQNYGYTF
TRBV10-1 CASSEFPSGMGDTQYF
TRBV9 CASSVGQGSAEAFF
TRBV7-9 CASSYGSYEQYF
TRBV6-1 CASRHSYEQYF
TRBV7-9 CANRPLGGTGANVLTF
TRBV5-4 CASSPYTTDTQYF
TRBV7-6 CASSLEPGLSGPLYNEQFF
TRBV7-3 CASSPKGQANTGELFF
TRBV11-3 CASSLGFGYEQYF
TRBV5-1 CASSLAPGQPTSTDTQYF
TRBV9 CASSVDDQETQYF
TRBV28 CASSLSASIQETQYF
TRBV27 CASTQWLGRSYEQYF
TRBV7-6 CASSSSTDTQYF
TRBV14 CASSQDRQERYNEQFF
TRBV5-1 CASSLSTGERQETQYF
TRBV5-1 CASSLGWGRDNQPQHF
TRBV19 CASSMSQGAEAFF
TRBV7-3 CASSSTSGINNEQFF
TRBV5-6 CASSLAGGESYEQYF
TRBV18 CASSPMEQGGYNEQFF
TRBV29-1 CSVEDPGREETQYF
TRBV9 CASSVGNEKLFF
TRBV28 CASSLMSTGAGEQYF
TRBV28 CASSLRQGGNTEAFF
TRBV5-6 CASSLGRGRPYEQYF
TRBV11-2 CASSLAQGEGYGYTF
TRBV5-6 CASSSGTGPLEQYF
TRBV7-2 CASSWTGSQGGFDYYEQYF
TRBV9 CASSVSSGLAATDTQYF
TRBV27 CASSRQGGGYYNEQFF
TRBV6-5 CASSYSIGAEQETQYF
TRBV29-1 CSAGLASYNEQFF
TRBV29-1 CSARQGNTEAFF
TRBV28 CASRGNQGGRFLYEQYF
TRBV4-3 CASSQGLEGEETQYF
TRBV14 CASSQGHTEAFF
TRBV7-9 CASSFGQATNYGYTF
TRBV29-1 CSVEGSYEQYF
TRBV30 CAWSVGSGGYTF
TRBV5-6 CASSFGTSLGSYNEQFF
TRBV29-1 CSVNPGLAGLAPSNNEQFF
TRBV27 CASSLIPSYEQYF
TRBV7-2 CASSTGGSYGYTF
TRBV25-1 CASSERGGANYGYTF
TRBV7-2 CASSLGDGATDTQYF
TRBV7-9 CASSLGGQDTDTQYF
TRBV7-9 CASSHRDRGPPLHF